This is a list of T cell receptor beta chains from one sample in a study of blood T cell repertoires in COVID-19. Clones were sequenced by immunoSEQ multiplex PCR, and TCRdb holds only the in-frame ones, with some missing. This sample has approximately 670,000 clones; about 87% occur once, and the top ten carry 0.2% to 0.3%. Sequenced sample: peripheral blood. Every receptor here comes from a woman aged 18-30 years with acute or convalescent COVID-19. The CDR3 runs from the conserved cysteine through the conserved F or W. Fields, in order: CDR3 DNA, CDR3 protein, J gene, D gene, clone size, V gene. A D gene is named only where the DNA matches it firmly. Not all rows give a size; the values are once, few, many and, for expanded clones, a class.

TGTGCCAGCAGAGCCCAGGGAGGGGAGCAGCCCCAGCATTTT	CASRAQGGEQPQHF	TRBJ1-5	NA	NA	TRBV6-5
TGTGCCTGGACTTTCGGGGGGGGTCCTAATTCACCCCTCCACTTT	CAWTFGGGPNSPLHF	TRBJ1-6	NA	NA	TRBV30
TGCGCCAGCAGCCAAGAAGGGCCAGGACATGGAAACACCATATATTTT	CASSQEGPGHGNTIYF	TRBJ1-3	NA	NA	TRBV4-1
TGTGCCAGCAGCTCCACAGGGGCGGGTAGGGAAAAACTGTTTTTT	CASSSTGAGREKLFF	TRBJ1-4	TRBD1	NA	TRBV5-4
TGTGCCAGCAGTTACTTGAGCGACACTAATGAAAAACTGTTTTTT	CASSYLSDTNEKLFF	TRBJ1-4	NA	NA	TRBV6-6
TGCGCCAGCAGCCAAGACCCCCAGGGCAGGAGCACAGATACGCAGTATTTT	CASSQDPQGRSTDTQYF	TRBJ2-3	NA	NA	TRBV4-3
TGTGCCAGCAGTCCACCCAGCGGGTTCTCACCCCTCCACTTT	CASSPPSGFSPLHF	TRBJ1-6	NA	NA	TRBV6-5
TGTGCCAGCACGCCCGGGGTAGGAAACTATGGCTACACCTTC	CASTPGVGNYGYTF	TRBJ1-2	NA	NA	TRBV6-5
TGCAGCGTTGTCCCCCCAGTGGTAGAGACCCAGTACTTC	CSVVPPVVETQYF	TRBJ2-5	NA	NA	TRBV29-1
TGTGCCAGCAGCGCGACTAGCTCCTATAATTCACCCCTCCACTTT	CASSATSSYNSPLHF	TRBJ1-6	NA	NA	TRBV9
TGCGCCAGCAGGAGTAGCGGGGGGCCAAGCTCCTACAATGAGCAGTTCTTC	CASRSSGGPSSYNEQFF	TRBJ2-1	TRBD2	NA	TRBV5-1
TGTGCCAGCAGTTTCCTCCCCGGGACAGGGGTAGGCAATCAGCCCCAGCATTTT	CASSFLPGTGVGNQPQHF	TRBJ1-5	TRBD1	NA	TRBV27
TGTGCCAGCACCTTCCCTCGGTACGAGCAGTACTTC	CASTFPRYEQYF	TRBJ2-7	NA	NA	TRBV27
TGCGCCAGCAGCTTCGGATGGACAGGGGGCCACTATGGCTACACCTTC	CASSFGWTGGHYGYTF	TRBJ1-2	TRBD1	NA	TRBV5-1
TGTGCCAGCAGTGAGGATTCCACAGGGTTCTACGAGCAGTACTTC	CASSEDSTGFYEQYF	TRBJ2-7	NA	NA	TRBV6-1
TGCGCCAGCAGCCAATACAGCTATGGCTACACCTTC	CASSQYSYGYTF	TRBJ1-2	NA	NA	TRBV4-3
TGTGCCAGCAGCTTAGGACTAGCGGGGTGGGGCAGAGACACCGGGGAGCTGTTTTTT	CASSLGLAGWGRDTGELFF	TRBJ2-2	TRBD2	once	TRBV7-2
TGTGCCAGCACCCCCGGGGGGTCCCCCTACGAGCAGTACTTC	CASTPGGSPYEQYF	TRBJ2-7	TRBD2	NA	TRBV5-4
TGCGCCAGCAGCGCAACAGGGGACACTGAAGCTTTCTTT	CASSATGDTEAFF	TRBJ1-1	TRBD1	NA	TRBV5-1
TGCGCCAGCAGCACCCGGGACTCCCTCTCCTACGAGCAGTACTTC	CASSTRDSLSYEQYF	TRBJ2-7	NA	NA	TRBV5-1
TGTGCCAGCAGTGGACAGGGGGGACACTACACTGAAGCTTTCTTT	CASSGQGGHYTEAFF	TRBJ1-1	TRBD1	NA	TRBV3-1/TRBV3-2
TGTGCCAGCAGGGAGGCCTACGAGCAGTACTTC	CASREAYEQYF	TRBJ2-7	NA	NA	TRBV2
TGCAGCGTTGAGCGGCGGGACAGGGGTAACTATGGCTACACCTTC	CSVERRDRGNYGYTF	TRBJ1-2	TRBD1	NA	TRBV29-1
TGCGCCAGCAGCTCCTCCCGGGACAGGGGGAAGATGAGCACAGATACGCAGTATTTT	CASSSSRDRGKMSTDTQYF	TRBJ2-3	TRBD1	NA	TRBV5-1
TGTGCCAGCAGCTTAGACAGTTATCCTGTCACTAATGAAAAACTGTTTTTT	CASSLDSYPVTNEKLFF	TRBJ1-4	NA	NA	TRBV11-2
TGCGCCAGCAGCTTGTCTACAGGGCGGTCCGAGCAGTACTTC	CASSLSTGRSEQYF	TRBJ2-7	NA	NA	TRBV5-1
TGTGCCCGCGCAGGGCAGGGCACTGAAGCTTTCTTT	CARAGQGTEAFF	TRBJ1-1	NA	NA	TRBV30
TGTGCCAGCAGCCAAGTGGAGGAGACGGATACGCAGTATTTT	CASSQVEETDTQYF	TRBJ2-3	NA	NA	TRBV4-2
TGTGCCAGTACCCAGGGACAGGGGAGGCACGAGCAGTACTTC	CASTQGQGRHEQYF	TRBJ2-7	TRBD1	NA	TRBV19
TGCGCCAGCAGCTTGGTCGGGCAGGGTGGAGAGCAGTACTTC	CASSLVGQGGEQYF	TRBJ2-7	NA	NA	TRBV5-1
TGCGCCAGCAGCGAACCGACAGAGAACACCGGGGAGCTGTTTTTT	CASSEPTENTGELFF	TRBJ2-2	NA	NA	TRBV5-1
TGTGCCAGTAGTATGGTCAGGGGTCTTGATGGCTACACCTTC	CASSMVRGLDGYTF	TRBJ1-2	NA	NA	TRBV19
TGTGCCAGCAGTGTAAGCCGGACAGCCTACAATGAGCAGTTCTTC	CASSVSRTAYNEQFF	TRBJ2-1	NA	NA	TRBV2
TGTGCCAGCAGTGGGCAGGGGGCCAGCTATGGCTACACCTTC	CASSGQGASYGYTF	TRBJ1-2	TRBD1	NA	TRBV4-2
TGTGCCAGCAAGGGCGGGACAGATAATTCACCCCTCCACTTT	CASKGGTDNSPLHF	TRBJ1-6	TRBD1	NA	TRBV9
TGTGCCAGCAGCCATGAAAAGGGGGCGAGGAATTCACCCCTCCACTTT	CASSHEKGARNSPLHF	TRBJ1-6	TRBD1	NA	TRBV14
TGTGCCAGCAGCATAGGACAGGGTGCCACTGAAGCTTTCTTT	CASSIGQGATEAFF	TRBJ1-1	TRBD1	NA	TRBV7-2
TGTGCCAGCAGCTTAGGACAGACTTCTGCCGGGGAGCTGTTTTTT	CASSLGQTSAGELFF	TRBJ2-2	NA	NA	TRBV7-2
TGTGCCAGCTCACCATCACAGGGCTACGAGCAGTACTTC	CASSPSQGYEQYF	TRBJ2-7	NA	NA	TRBV18
TGTGCCAGCAGCTTGGGGGCAGCTGAGGGAGAAAAACTGTTTTTT	CASSLGAAEGEKLFF	TRBJ1-4	NA	once	TRBV5-8
TGTGCCAGTAGTAGCCGGGACAGGAACGGCTACACCTTC	CASSSRDRNGYTF	TRBJ1-2	TRBD1	NA	TRBV19
TGTGCCAGCAGTGACGTTCCGGGACAGGGGGCCACAGATACGCAGTATTTT	CASSDVPGQGATDTQYF	TRBJ2-3	TRBD1	NA	TRBV6-4
TGTGCCTGGAGTGTCGGGTTATTAAGTAAGACCCAGTACTTC	CAWSVGLLSKTQYF	TRBJ2-5	NA	NA	TRBV30
TGTGCCAGCTCACCATACACAGGGGGCGGATACAATGAGCAGTTCTTC	CASSPYTGGGYNEQFF	TRBJ2-1	TRBD1	NA	TRBV18
TGCGCCAGCAGCTTGGCCCGGGACTTCCCCTACGAGCAGTACTTC	CASSLARDFPYEQYF	TRBJ2-7	NA	NA	TRBV5-1
TGTGCCAGCAGCTTAGGCACAGGGAACACTGAAGCTTTCTTT	CASSLGTGNTEAFF	TRBJ1-1	NA	NA	TRBV11-3
TGCGCCAGCAGCCAAGACACAGGCCACTACGAGCAGTACTTC	CASSQDTGHYEQYF	TRBJ2-7	NA	NA	TRBV4-3
TGCAGCGTCGCCTCCAGACAGGGGGGGTACGAGCAGTGCTTC	CSVASRQGGYEQCF	TRBJ2-7	TRBD1	NA	TRBV29-1
TGCAGTGACAGCAGCTACACCTTC	CSDSSYTF	TRBJ1-2	NA	NA	TRBV20-1
TGTGCCAGCAGCTTATGGGGACTAGCGGGGCCCACAGATACGCAGTATTTT	CASSLWGLAGPTDTQYF	TRBJ2-3	TRBD2	NA	TRBV7-8